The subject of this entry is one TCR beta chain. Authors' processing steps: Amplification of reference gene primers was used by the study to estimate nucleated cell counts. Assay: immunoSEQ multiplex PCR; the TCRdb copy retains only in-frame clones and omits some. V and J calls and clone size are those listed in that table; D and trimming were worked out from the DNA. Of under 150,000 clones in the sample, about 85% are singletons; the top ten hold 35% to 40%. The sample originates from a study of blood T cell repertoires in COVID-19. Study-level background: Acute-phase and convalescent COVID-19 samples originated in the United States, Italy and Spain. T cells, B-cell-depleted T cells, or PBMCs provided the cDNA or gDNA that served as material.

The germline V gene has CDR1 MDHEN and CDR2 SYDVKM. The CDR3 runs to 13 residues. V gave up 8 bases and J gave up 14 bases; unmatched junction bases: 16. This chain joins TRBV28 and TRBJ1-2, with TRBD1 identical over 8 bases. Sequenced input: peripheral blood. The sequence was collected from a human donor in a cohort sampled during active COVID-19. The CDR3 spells CASSFRDRPLRTF. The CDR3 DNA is TGTGCCAGCTCTTTCCGGGACAGGCCCCTAAGGACCTTC.